These 20 T cell receptor beta chains share one sample of origin, sequenced in a study of blood T cell repertoires in COVID-19. Clones were read by immunoSEQ multiplex PCR, and TCRdb kept only the in-frame ones, dropping some. The sample has around 200,000 clones, 65% to 90% seen once. Sequencing was performed on peripheral blood. These TCRs come from a man at least 80 years old with acute or convalescent COVID-19.

V and J are TRBV4-2 and TRBJ2-5, with TRBD2 identical over 9 bases. This CDR3 has 15 amino acids. The V gene end was trimmed by 3 bases and the J gene end by 5 bases; junction bases not matched to a gene: 7. The germline CDR1 and CDR2 sequences are LGHNA and YNFKEQ. CDR3 in DNA: TGTGCCAGCAGCCAGACCGGGACTAGCTCTGAGACCCAGTACTTC. It translates to CASSQTGTSSETQYF.

This chain links TRBV5-1 with TRBJ1-6; 8 bases are a match to TRBD1. The germline V gene has CDR1 SGHRS and CDR2 YFSETQ. Trimming at V came to 4 bases and at J to 0 bases, leaving 3 bases not matched to a gene. This CDR3 is built from 16 residues. CDR3 amino acids: CASSGTGISYNSPLHF. DNA for the CDR3: TGCGCCAGCAGCGGGACAGGAATCTCCTATAATTCACCCCTCCACTTT.

J is TRBJ2-5 and V is TRBV14; the D gene is possibly TRBD1 (5 bases). CDR1 and CDR2 from the germline V gene are SGHDN and FVKESK. The V end was cut by 4 bases, the J end by 1 base, with 7 bases between. The CDR3 runs to 13 residues. The CDR3 region is CASSRQLQETQYF. The DNA for the CDR3 is TGTGCCAGCAGCCGACAGCTCCAAGAGACCCAGTACTTC.

The gene calls are TRBV29-1 and TRBJ2-1; 10 bases map to TRBD2. The germline V gene encodes CDR1 SQVTM and CDR2 ANQGSEA. This CDR3 is 16 amino acids long. V lost 1 base and J lost 7; bases outside the gene matches: 10. DNA for the CDR3: TGCAGCGTTGAAGCCAGAAGCGGGAGGGAGGTAAATGAGCAGTTCTTC. Translation: CSVEARSGREVNEQFF.

V gene TRBV7-2 combines with J gene TRBJ2-3; TRBD2 might be the D (5 bases). This CDR3 spans 13 amino acids. The germline gives CDR1 SGHTA, CDR2 FQGNSA. Trimming stripped 3 bases from V and 2 bases from J, with 6 bases between. The CDR3 DNA sequence: TGTGCCAGCAGCTTCGGGGTCACAGATACGCAGTATTTT. This gives the protein CASSFGVTDTQYF.

The CDR3 bases are TGCAGCGTTGGACAGAATTCCTACAATGAGCAGTTCTTC. This translates into CSVGQNSYNEQFF. The V gene is TRBV29-1, the J gene TRBJ2-1, with D perhaps matching TRBD1 (5 bases). Germline CDR1 and CDR2: SQVTM and ANQGSEA. V gave up 4 bases and J gave up 1 base, with 8 bases separating them. This CDR3 is 13 amino acids long.

The gene calls are TRBV7-8 and TRBJ2-3, with D tentatively TRBD2 (6 bases). Deletions cut 4 bases from V and 1 base from J, with 18 bases between. CDR3 length: 17 amino acids. Germline V gene sequence: CDR1 SGHVS, CDR2 FQNEAQ. The CDR3 bases are TGTGCCAGCAGCTCCCCCGGCGGGAACCCGGGCACAGATACGCAGTATTTT. It translates to CASSSPGGNPGTDTQYF.

In regard to this clone: The sample contains more than one DNA sequence encoding this CDR3. The CDR3 bases are TGTGCCAGCTCACCCAGACAGGGAGAGACCCAGTACTTC. Protein product: CASSPRQGETQYF. The chain links TRBV18 to TRBJ2-5, with 7 bases lining up with TRBD1. Germline V lookup: CDR1 KGHSH, CDR2 LQKENI. The CDR3 is 13 amino acids. With V trimmed by 3 bases and J by 4 bases, 2 bases remained unmatched.

This clone turned up a few times. The chain couples TRBV24-1 to TRBJ1-1; possibly TRBD1 for D (5 bases). V lost 3 bases, J lost 3 bases, and 7 bases lay in between. The germline CDR1 and CDR2 sequences are KGHDR and SFDVKD. This CDR3 has 13 residues. CDR3: CATSDGADTEAFF. The CDR3 nucleotides are TGTGCCACCAGTGATGGGGCAGACACTGAAGCTTTCTTT.

In its sample, this clone was seen many times. The chain carries TRBV30 and TRBJ2-1; 7 nucleotides match TRBD2. CDR1 and CDR2 from the germline V gene are GTSNPN and SVGIG (reference sequence). V gave up 5 bases and J gave up 3 bases; unmatched junction bases: 4. This CDR3 has 13 residues. The DNA of the CDR3 is TGTGCCTGGGCTGCGGGGGACTACAATGAGCAGTTCTTC. Translation gives CAWAAGDYNEQFF.

The V call is TRBV28, the J call TRBJ1-5; 7 bases fit TRBD1. J was trimmed by 6 bases and V by 8 bases; bases with no gene match: 4. The CDR3 covers 12 residues. Per germline, CDR1 MDHEN and CDR2 SYDVKM. The CDR3 protein is CASQTGPQPQHF. The CDR3 DNA sequence: TGTGCCAGCCAGACAGGGCCTCAGCCCCAGCATTTT.

V is TRBV20-1 and J is TRBJ2-5; D uncertain. V was shortened by 3 bases and J by 0 bases, with 8 bases between the two germline ends. The germline V gene encodes CDR1 DFQATT and CDR2 SNEGSKA (reference sequence). CDR3 length: 13 amino acids. The CDR3 DNA follows: TGCAGTGCTAGTCGAGTTAACCAAGAGACCCAGTACTTC. Its protein product is CSASRVNQETQYF.

The chain recombines TRBV6-4 with TRBJ2-3; 9 bases fit TRBD1. Germline values: CDR1 MRHNA, CDR2 SNTAGT. Losses at the gene ends were 7 bases for V and 5 bases for J; bases not matched to a gene: 10. CDR3 length: 15 residues. The CDR3 DNA sequence: TGTGCCAGCAACCGGGACAGGGTTCTGGTAGATACGCAGTATTTT. Protein: CASNRDRVLVDTQYF.

The chain couples TRBV10-1 to TRBJ1-5, with 8 bases matching TRBD1. V shed 6 bases, J shed 9 bases, and the junction held 7 bases outside the gene matches. Germline CDR1 WNHNN, CDR2 SYGVQD (reference sequence). The CDR3 contains 13 residues. CDR3 bases: TGCGCCAGCAGCGGACAGGGCGCGAGGCCCCAGCATTTT. Its protein product is CASSGQGARPQHF.

The chain employs TRBV28 and TRBJ2-7; 10 bases match TRBD2. Unmatched junction bases numbered 15, after V lost 3 bases and J lost 4 bases. This CDR3 contains 18 residues. Germline CDR1 is MDHEN and CDR2 is SYDVKM. The CDR3 sequence is CASSFWKNSGRPDYEQYF. In DNA form, the CDR3 reads TGTGCCAGCAGTTTCTGGAAAAATAGCGGGAGGCCAGATTACGAGCAGTACTTC.

V is TRBV7-9 and J is TRBJ2-1, with D unresolved. Trimming took 1 base from V and 3 from J, leaving 10 bases between them. Germline loops: CDR1 SEHNR, CDR2 FQNEAQ (reference sequence). CDR3 size: 15 residues. CDR3 region: CASSLGASYYNEQFF. The CDR3 nucleotides are TGTGCCAGCAGCTTAGGGGCGTCATACTACAATGAGCAGTTCTTC.

The genes are TRBV6-5 and TRBJ1-5, with 7 bases identical to TRBD1. CDR3 length equals 14 residues. V dropped 6 bases and J dropped 3; count of bases not matched to a gene: 5. Per the germline V gene, CDR1 is MNHEY and CDR2 is SVGAGI. DNA of the CDR3: TGTGCCAGCAGATGGGACAGCTCCAATCAGCCCCAGCATTTT. It specifies CASRWDSSNQPQHF.

This clone was seen a handful of times. The V call is TRBV11-2, the J call TRBJ2-6; tentatively, D is TRBD1 (5 bases). This CDR3 has 17 amino acids. Germline-derived CDR1 and CDR2 are SGHAT and FQNNGV. V lost 5 bases and J 0 bases, leaving 14 bases between the germline ends. The CDR3 DNA reads as TGTGCCAGCAGCGCACAAAGGGGTCACTCTGGGGCCAACGTCCTGACTTTC. It encodes CASSAQRGHSGANVLTF.

This clone was counted only a few times. The chain is built from TRBV19 and TRBJ1-2; the D is unclear. Germline V gene lookup returns CDR1 LNHDA and CDR2 SQIVND (reference sequence). The CDR3 sequence is 10 residues long. The CDR3 protein is CATGDYGYTF. The CDR3 DNA sequence: TGTGCGACCGGGGACTATGGCTACACCTTC.

The J gene is TRBJ2-3, the V gene TRBV2, with D unclear. The V gene lost 3 bases and the J gene lost 3 bases, with 4 bases spanning the gap. The CDR3 has 12 residues. Germline lookup yields CDR1 SNHLY and CDR2 FYNNEI. CDR3 in amino acids: CASSEETDTQYF. The CDR3 DNA follows: TGTGCCAGCAGTGAGGAGACAGATACGCAGTATTTT. The complete variable domain, with remaining parts taken from reference TRBV2 and TRBJ2-3, reads EPEVTQTPSHQVTQMGQEVILRCVPISNHLYFYWYRQILGQKVEFLVSFYNNEISEKSEIFDDQFSVERPDGSNFTLKIRSTKLEDSAMYFCASSEETDTQYFGPGTRLTVL.